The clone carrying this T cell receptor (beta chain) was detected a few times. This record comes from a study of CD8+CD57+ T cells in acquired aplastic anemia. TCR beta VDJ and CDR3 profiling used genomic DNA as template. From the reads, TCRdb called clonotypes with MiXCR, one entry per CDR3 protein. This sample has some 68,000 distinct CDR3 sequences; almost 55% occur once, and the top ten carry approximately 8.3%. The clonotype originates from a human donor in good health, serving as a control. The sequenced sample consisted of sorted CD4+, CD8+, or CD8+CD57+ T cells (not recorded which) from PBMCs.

The CDR3, as DNA: TGTGCCTGGAGTATAGAAGAGGGGGCTCCCTACGAGCAGTACTTC. This translates into CAWSIEEGAPYEQYF. V is TRBV30 and J is TRBJ2-7, with 7 bases identical to TRBD1. V gave up 2 bases and J gave up 2 bases; unmatched junction bases: 9. This CDR3 contains 15 residues. The germline V gene has CDR1 GTSNPN and CDR2 SVGIG (reference sequence).